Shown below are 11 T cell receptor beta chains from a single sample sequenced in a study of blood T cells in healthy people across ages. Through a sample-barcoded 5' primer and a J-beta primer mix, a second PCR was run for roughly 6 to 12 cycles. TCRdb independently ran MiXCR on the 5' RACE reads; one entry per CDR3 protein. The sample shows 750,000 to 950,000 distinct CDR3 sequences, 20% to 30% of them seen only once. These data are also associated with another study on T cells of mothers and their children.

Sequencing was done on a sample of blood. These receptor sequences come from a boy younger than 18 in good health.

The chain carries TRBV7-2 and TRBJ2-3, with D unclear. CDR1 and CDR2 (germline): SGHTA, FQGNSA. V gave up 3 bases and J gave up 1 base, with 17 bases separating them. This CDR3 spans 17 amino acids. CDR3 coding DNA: TGTGCCAGCAGCTTGGGCCGTCCTGGCTCCCGCACAGATACGCAGTATTTT. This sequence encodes CASSLGRPGSRTDTQYF.

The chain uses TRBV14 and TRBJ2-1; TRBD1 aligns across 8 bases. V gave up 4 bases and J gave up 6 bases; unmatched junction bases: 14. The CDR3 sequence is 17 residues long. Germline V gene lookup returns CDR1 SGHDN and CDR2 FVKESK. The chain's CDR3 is CASSPLIGQGITNEQFF. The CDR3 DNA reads TGTGCCAGCAGCCCCTTGATAGGACAGGGCATTACCAATGAGCAGTTCTTC.

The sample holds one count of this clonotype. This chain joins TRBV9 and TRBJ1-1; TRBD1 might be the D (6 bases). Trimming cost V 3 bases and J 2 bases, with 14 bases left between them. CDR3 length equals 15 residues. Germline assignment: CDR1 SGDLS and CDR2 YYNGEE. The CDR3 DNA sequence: TGTGCCAGCAGCGGGACAGTAAGAGGTAACACTGAAGCTTTCTTT. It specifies CASSGTVRGNTEAFF.

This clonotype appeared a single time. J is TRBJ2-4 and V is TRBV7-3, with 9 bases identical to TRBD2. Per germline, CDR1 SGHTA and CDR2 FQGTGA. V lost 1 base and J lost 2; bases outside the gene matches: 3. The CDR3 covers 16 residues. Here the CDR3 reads CASSLKTSGPKNIQYF. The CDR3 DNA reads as TGTGCCAGCAGCTTAAAGACTAGCGGCCCCAAAAACATTCAGTACTTC. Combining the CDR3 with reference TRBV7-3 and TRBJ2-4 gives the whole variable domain GAGVSQTPSNKVTEKGKYVELRCDPISGHTALYWYRQSLGQGPEFLIYFQGTGAADDSGLPNDRFFAVRPEGSVSTLKIQRTERGDSAVYLCASSLKTSGPKNIQYFGAGTRLSVL.

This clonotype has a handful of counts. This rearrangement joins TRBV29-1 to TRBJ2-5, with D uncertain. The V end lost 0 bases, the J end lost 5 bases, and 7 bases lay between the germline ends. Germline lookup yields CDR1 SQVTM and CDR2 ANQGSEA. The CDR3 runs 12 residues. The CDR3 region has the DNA TGCAGCGTTGAAGAGTCCTTGGAGACCCAGTACTTC. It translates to CSVEESLETQYF.

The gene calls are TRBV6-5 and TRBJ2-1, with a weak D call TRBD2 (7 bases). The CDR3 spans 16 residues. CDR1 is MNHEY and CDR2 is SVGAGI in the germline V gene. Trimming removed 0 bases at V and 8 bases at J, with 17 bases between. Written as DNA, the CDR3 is TGTGCCAGCAGTTACTCGTTTAAAGGCGGGGGCGATGAGCAGTTCTTC. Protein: CASSYSFKGGGDEQFF.

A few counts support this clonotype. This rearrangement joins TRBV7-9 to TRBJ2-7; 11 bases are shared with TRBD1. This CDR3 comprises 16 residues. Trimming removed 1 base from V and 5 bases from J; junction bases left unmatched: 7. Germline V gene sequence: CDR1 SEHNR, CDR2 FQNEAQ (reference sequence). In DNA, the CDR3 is TGTGCCAGCAGCTTAGTCCGGACAGGGGGCTCGGACGAGCAGTACTTC. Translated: CASSLVRTGGSDEQYF.

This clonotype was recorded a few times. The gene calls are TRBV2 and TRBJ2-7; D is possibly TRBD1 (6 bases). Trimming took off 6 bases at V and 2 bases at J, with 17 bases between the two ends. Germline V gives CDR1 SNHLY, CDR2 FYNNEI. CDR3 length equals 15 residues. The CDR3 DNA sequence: TGTGCCAGCAGAACCACAGGGAGTATTGCCTACGAGCAGTACTTC. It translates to CASRTTGSIAYEQYF. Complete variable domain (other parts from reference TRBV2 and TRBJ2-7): EPEVTQTPSHQVTQMGQEVILRCVPISNHLYFYWYRQILGQKVEFLVSFYNNEISEKSEIFDDQFSVERPDGSNFTLKIRSTKLEDSAMYFCASRTTGSIAYEQYFGPGTRLTVT.

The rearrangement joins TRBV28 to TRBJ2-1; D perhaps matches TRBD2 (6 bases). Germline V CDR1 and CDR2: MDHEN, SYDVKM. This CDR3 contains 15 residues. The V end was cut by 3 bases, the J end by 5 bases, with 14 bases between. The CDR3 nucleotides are TGTGCCAGCAGTTTCCTCCTAGGGGAGGACAATGAGCAGTTCTTC. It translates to CASSFLLGEDNEQFF.

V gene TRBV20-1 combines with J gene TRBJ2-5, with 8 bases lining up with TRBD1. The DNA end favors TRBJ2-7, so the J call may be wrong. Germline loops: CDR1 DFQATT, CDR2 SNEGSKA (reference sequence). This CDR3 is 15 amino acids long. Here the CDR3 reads CSARDPGTGTYEQYF. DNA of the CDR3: TGCAGTGCTAGAGATCCCGGGACAGGAACATACGAGCAGTACTTC.

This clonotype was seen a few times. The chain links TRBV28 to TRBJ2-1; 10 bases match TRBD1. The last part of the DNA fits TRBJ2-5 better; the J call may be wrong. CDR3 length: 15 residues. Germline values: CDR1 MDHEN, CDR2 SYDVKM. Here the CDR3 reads CASYPGTGDFETQYF. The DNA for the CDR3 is TGTGCCAGCTATCCCGGGACAGGGGATTTTGAGACCCAGTACTTC.